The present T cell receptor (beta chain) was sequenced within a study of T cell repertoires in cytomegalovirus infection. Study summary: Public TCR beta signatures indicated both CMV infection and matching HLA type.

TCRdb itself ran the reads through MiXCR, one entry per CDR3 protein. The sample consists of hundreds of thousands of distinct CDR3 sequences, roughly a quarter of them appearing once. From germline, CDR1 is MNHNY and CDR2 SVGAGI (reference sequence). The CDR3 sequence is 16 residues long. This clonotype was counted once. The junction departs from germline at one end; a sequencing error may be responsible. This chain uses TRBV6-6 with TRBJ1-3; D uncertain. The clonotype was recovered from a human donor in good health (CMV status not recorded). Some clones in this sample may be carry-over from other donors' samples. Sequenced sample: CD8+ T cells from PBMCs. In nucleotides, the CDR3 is TGTGCCAACAGTCCCGGACCGACCTCCTCTGGAAACACCATATATTTT. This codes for CANSPGPTSSGNTIYF.